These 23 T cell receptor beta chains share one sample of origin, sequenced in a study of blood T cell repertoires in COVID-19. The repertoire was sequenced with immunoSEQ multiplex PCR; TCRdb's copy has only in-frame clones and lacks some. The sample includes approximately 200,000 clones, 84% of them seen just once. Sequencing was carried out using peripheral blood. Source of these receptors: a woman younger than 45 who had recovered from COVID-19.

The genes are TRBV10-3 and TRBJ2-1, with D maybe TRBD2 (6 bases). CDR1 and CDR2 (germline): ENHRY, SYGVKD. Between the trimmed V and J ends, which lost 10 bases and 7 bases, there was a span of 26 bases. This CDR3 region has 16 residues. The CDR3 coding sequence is TGTGCCACTTACGGAGGGGCCGCAGGGTATTGGAATGAGCAGTTCTTC. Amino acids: CATYGGAAGYWNEQFF.

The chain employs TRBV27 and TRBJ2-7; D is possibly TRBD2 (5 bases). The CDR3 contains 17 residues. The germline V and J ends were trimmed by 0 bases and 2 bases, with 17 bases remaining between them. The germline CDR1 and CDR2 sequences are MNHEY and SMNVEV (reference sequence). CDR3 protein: CASSLSGGLTATYEQYF. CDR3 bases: TGTGCCAGCAGTTTATCGGGCGGACTCACCGCAACCTACGAGCAGTACTTC.

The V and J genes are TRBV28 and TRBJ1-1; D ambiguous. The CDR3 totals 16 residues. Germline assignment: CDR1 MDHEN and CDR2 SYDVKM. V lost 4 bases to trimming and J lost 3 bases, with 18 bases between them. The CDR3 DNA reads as TGTGCCAGCAGTTCCCCGGGAAGACCGATGGACACTGAAGCTTTCTTT. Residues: CASSSPGRPMDTEAFF. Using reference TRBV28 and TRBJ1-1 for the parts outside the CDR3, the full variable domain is DVKVTQSSRYLVKRTGEKVFLECVQDMDHENMFWYRQDPGLGLRLIYFSYDVKMKEKGDIPEGYSVSREKKERFSLILESASTNQTSMYLCASSSPGRPMDTEAFFGQGTRLTVV.

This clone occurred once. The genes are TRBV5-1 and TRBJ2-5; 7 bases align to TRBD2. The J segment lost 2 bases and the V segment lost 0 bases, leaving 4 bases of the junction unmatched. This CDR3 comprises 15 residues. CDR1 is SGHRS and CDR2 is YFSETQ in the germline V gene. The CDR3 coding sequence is TGCGCCAGCAGCTTGGCGGCTAGCGGACAAGAGACCCAGTACTTC. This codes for CASSLAASGQETQYF.

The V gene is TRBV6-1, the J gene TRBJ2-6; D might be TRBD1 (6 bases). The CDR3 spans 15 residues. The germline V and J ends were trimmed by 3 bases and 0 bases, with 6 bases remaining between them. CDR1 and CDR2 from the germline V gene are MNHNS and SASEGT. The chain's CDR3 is CASSEDSSGANVLTF. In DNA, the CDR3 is TGTGCCAGCAGTGAGGACAGCTCTGGGGCCAACGTCCTGACTTTC.

CDR3 protein: CASSWGQGNTEAFF. The CDR3 DNA is TGCGCCAGCAGCTGGGGACAGGGGAACACTGAAGCTTTCTTT. This rearrangement joins TRBV5-1 to TRBJ1-1, with TRBD1 matching over 9 bases. CDR3 length: 14 residues. The germline V gene encodes CDR1 SGHRS and CDR2 YFSETQ. The junction had 1 base not matched to a gene; V was cut back by 3 bases and J by 1 base.

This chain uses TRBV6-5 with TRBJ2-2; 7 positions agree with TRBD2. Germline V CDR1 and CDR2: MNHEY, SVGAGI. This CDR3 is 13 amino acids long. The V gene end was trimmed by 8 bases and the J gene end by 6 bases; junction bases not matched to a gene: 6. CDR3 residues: CASFREAAGELFF. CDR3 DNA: TGTGCCAGCTTCCGGGAGGCGGCCGGGGAGCTGTTTTTT.

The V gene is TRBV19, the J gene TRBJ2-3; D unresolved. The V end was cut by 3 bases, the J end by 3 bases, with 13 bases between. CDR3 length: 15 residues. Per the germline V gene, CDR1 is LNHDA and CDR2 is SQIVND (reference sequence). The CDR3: CASSIMSTATDTQYF. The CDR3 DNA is TGTGCCAGTAGTATTATGAGCACAGCTACAGATACGCAGTATTTT.

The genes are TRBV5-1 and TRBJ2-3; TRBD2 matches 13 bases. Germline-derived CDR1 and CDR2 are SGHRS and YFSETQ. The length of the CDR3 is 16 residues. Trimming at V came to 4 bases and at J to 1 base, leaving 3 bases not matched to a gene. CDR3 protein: CASSAGTSGGTDTQYF. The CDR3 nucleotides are TGCGCCAGCAGCGCCGGGACTAGCGGGGGCACAGATACGCAGTATTTT.

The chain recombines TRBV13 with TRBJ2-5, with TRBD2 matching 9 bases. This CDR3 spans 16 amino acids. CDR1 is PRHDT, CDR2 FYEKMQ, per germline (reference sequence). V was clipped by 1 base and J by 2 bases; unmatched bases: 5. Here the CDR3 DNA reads TGTGCCAGCAGCTTAGATGCAGCGGGGGGACAAGAGACCCAGTACTTC. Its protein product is CASSLDAAGGQETQYF.

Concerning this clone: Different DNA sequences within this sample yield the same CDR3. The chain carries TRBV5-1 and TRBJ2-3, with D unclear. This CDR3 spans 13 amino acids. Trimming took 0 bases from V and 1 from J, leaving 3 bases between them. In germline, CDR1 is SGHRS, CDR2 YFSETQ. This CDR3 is CASSLAGTDTQYF. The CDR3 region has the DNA TGCGCCAGCAGCTTGGCCGGCACAGATACGCAGTATTTT.

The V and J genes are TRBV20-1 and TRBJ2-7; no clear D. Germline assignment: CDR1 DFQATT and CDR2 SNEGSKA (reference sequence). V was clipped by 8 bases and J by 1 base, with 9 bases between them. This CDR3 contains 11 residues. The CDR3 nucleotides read TGCAGTACTCCGGGTTCCTACGAGCAGTACTTC. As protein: CSTPGSYEQYF.

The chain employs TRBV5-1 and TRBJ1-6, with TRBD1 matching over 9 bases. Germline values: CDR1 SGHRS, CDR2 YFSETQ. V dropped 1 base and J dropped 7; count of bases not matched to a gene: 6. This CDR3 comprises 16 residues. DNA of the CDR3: TGCGCCAGCAGCTTGCAGGGACAGGGATCAAATTCACCCCTCCACTTT. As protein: CASSLQGQGSNSPLHF. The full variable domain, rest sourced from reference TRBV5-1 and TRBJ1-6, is KAGVTQTPRYLIKTRGQQVTLSCSPISGHRSVSWYQQTPGQGLQFLFEYFSETQRNKGNFPGRFSGRQFSNSRSEMNVSTLELGDSALYLCASSLQGQGSNSPLHFGNGTRLTVT.

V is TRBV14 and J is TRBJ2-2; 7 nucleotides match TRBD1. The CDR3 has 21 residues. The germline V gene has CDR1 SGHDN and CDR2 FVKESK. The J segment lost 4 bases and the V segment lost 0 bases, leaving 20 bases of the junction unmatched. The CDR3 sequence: CASSQDKVDKGQLGPTGELFF. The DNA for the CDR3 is TGTGCCAGCAGCCAAGATAAAGTGGACAAGGGACAGCTGGGCCCCACCGGGGAGCTGTTTTTT. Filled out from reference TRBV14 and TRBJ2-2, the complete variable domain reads EAGVTQFPSHSVIEKGQTVTLRCDPISGHDNLYWYRRVMGKEIKFLLHFVKESKQDESGMPNNRFLAERTGGTYSTLKVQPAELEDSGVYFCASSQDKVDKGQLGPTGELFFGEGSRLTVL.

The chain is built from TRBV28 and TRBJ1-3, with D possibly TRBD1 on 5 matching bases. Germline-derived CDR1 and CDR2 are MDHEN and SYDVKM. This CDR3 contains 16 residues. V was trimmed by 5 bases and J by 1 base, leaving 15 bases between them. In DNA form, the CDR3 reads TGTGCCAGCAGTCGGCCAGGGTTCTTTTCTGGAAACACCATATATTTT. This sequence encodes CASSRPGFFSGNTIYF.

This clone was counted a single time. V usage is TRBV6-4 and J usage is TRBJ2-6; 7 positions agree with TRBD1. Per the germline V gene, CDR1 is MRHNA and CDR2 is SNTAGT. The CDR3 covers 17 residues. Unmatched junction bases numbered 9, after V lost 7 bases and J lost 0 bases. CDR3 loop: CASTKSGTDSGANVLTF. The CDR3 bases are TGTGCCAGCACTAAATCCGGGACAGACTCTGGGGCCAACGTCCTGACTTTC.

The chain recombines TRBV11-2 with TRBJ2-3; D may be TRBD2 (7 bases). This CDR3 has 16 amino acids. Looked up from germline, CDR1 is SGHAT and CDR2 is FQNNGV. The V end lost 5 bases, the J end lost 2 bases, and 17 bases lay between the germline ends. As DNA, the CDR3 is TGTGCCAGCAGCCAAGGGGGGAGGGCCGACACAGATACGCAGTATTTT. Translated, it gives CASSQGGRADTDTQYF.

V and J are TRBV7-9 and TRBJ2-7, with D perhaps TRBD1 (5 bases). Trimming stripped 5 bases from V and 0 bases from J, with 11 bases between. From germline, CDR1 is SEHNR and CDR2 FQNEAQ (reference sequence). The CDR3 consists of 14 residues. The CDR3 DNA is TGTGCCAGCAGCCAGGGATACAGCTCCTACGAGCAGTACTTC. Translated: CASSQGYSSYEQYF.

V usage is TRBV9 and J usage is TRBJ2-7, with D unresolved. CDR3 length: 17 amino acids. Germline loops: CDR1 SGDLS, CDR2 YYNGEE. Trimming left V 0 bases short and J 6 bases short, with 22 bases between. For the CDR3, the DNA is TGTGCCAGCAGCGTAGCTATGGAGACGAGTACAAGATCCGAGCAGTACTTC. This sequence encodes CASSVAMETSTRSEQYF.

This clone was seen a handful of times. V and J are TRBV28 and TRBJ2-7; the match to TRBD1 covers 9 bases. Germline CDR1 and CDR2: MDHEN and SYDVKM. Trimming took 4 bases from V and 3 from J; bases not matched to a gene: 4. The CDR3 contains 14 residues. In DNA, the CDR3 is TGTGCCAGCAGTTCCCCGACAGGGGGCTACGAGCAGTACTTC. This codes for CASSSPTGGYEQYF. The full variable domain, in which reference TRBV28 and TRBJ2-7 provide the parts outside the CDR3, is DVKVTQSSRYLVKRTGEKVFLECVQDMDHENMFWYRQDPGLGLRLIYFSYDVKMKEKGDIPEGYSVSREKKERFSLILESASTNQTSMYLCASSSPTGGYEQYFGPGTRLTVT.

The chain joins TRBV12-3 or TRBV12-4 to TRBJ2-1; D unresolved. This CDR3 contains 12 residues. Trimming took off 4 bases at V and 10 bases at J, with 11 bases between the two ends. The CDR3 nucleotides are TGTGCCAGCAGTTCTCTAGTTGGCGAGCAGTTCTTC. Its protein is CASSSLVGEQFF.

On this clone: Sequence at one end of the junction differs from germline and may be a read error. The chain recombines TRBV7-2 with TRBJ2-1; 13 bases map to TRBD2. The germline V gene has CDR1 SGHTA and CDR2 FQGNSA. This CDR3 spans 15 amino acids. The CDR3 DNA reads TGTGCCAGCACCTTACTAGCGGGAGGGTCTTATGAGCAGTTCTTC. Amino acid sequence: CASTLLAGGSYEQFF.

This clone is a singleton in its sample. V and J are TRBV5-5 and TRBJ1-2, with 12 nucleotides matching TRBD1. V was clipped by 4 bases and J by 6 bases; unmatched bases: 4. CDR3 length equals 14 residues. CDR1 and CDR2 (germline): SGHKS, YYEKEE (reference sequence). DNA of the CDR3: TGTGCCAGCAGCGTTGGGACAGGGGGCGATGGCTACACCTTC. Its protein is CASSVGTGGDGYTF.